Presented here are 23 T cell receptor beta chains from one specimen sequenced in a study of shared clonotypes between healthy human individuals. The assay was immunoSEQ multiplex PCR, and TCRdb's table has in-frame clones only and misses some. The data hold some 900,000 clones, with about 80% observed a single time. The sample was memory CD4+ T cells sorted from blood. Stated subset: CD45RA-negative fraction. These receptors originate from a man aged 18 to 35 in good health.

This chain connects TRBV30 to TRBJ1-6; D unresolved. Per germline, CDR1 GTSNPN and CDR2 SVGIG (reference sequence). The CDR3 spans 14 residues. With 4 bases removed from V and 9 bases from J, the gap between germline ends came to 16 bases. CDR3 nucleotide sequence: TGTGCCTGGATTGTGGGAGGCTCGGCTTCACCCCTCCACTTT. It specifies CAWIVGGSASPLHF.

The gene calls are TRBV19 and TRBJ2-2, with D tentatively TRBD1 (6 bases). V lost 5 bases and J 3 bases, leaving 13 bases between the germline ends. Germline-derived CDR1 and CDR2 are LNHDA and SQIVND (reference sequence). CDR3 length equals 15 residues. The CDR3 here is CASSLRDTYTGELFF. CDR3 coding DNA: TGTGCCAGTAGTCTCCGGGACACTTACACCGGGGAGCTGTTTTTT. Full variable domain (missing parts from reference TRBV19 and TRBJ2-2): DGGITQSPKYLFRKEGQNVTLSCEQNLNHDAMYWYRQDPGQGLRLIYYSQIVNDFQKGDIAEGYSVSREKKESFPLTVTSAQKNPTAFYLCASSLRDTYTGELFFGEGSRLTVL.

Here the CDR3 reads CASSNRELVTQYF. CDR3 nucleotides: TGTGCCAGCAGCAACAGGGAGTTGGTGACCCAGTACTTC. The chain couples TRBV6-6 to TRBJ2-5, with D maybe TRBD1 (6 bases). Germline loops: CDR1 MNHNY, CDR2 SVGAGI (reference sequence). The CDR3 is 13 amino acids. Trimming removed 6 bases at V and 7 bases at J, with 15 bases between.

This clone was found once. This sequence joins TRBV25-1 and TRBJ2-7, with D perhaps matching TRBD2 (5 bases). The CDR3 covers 14 residues. The V and J ends lost 2 bases and 1 base respectively, with 9 bases between them. Per the germline V gene, CDR1 is MGHDK and CDR2 is SYGVNS. The CDR3 nucleotides read TGTGCCAGCAGTGAACCGGGGTTATCCTACGAGCAGTACTTC. Its protein is CASSEPGLSYEQYF.

This clone was found once. Other DNA sequences in this specimen translate into the identical CDR3. The rearrangement links TRBV11-2 to TRBJ2-2; 7 nucleotides line up with TRBD1. There are 15 residues in the CDR3. J was trimmed by 1 base and V by 5 bases; bases with no gene match: 4. Germline CDR1 reads SGHAT; CDR2 reads FQNNGV. The CDR3 DNA is TGTGCCAGCAGCCCTAGACAGGGGAACACCGGGGAGCTGTTTTTT. This translates into CASSPRQGNTGELFF.

The chain carries TRBV5-1 and TRBJ1-4, with D perhaps matching TRBD1 (6 bases). The CDR3 runs 14 residues. Trimming took off 0 bases at V and 14 bases at J, with 17 bases between the two ends. CDR1 and CDR2 from the germline V gene are SGHRS and YFSETQ. CDR3 sequence: CASSLVGDDRSLFF. CDR3 bases: TGCGCCAGCAGCTTGGTGGGGGATGACAGGTCGCTGTTTTTT.

The chain recombines TRBV7-2 with TRBJ2-7, with TRBD2 matching 12 bases. Germline V lookup: CDR1 SGHTA, CDR2 FQGNSA. The CDR3 extends over 16 amino acids. The junction had 9 bases not matched to a gene; V was cut back by 5 bases and J by 4 bases. The DNA of the CDR3 is TGTGCCAGCAGCCAGGCACTAGCGGGAGGATATTACGAGCAGTACTTC. Its protein product is CASSQALAGGYYEQYF. Combining the CDR3 with reference TRBV7-2 and TRBJ2-7 gives the whole variable domain GAGVSQSPSNKVTEKGKDVELRCDPISGHTALYWYRQSLGQGLEFLIYFQGNSAPDKSGLPSDRFSAERTGGSVSTLTIQRTQQEDSAVYLCASSQALAGGYYEQYFGPGTRLTVT.

The chain carries TRBV5-6 and TRBJ2-3; D is uncertain. Trimming stripped 0 bases from V and 2 bases from J, with 7 bases between. Germline CDR1 is SGHDT and CDR2 is YYEEEE. The CDR3 is made up of 14 amino acids. CDR3 amino acids: CASSLARFTDTQYF. The CDR3 DNA is TGTGCCAGCAGCTTGGCCCGGTTCACAGATACGCAGTATTTT.

The genes are TRBV18 and TRBJ1-2, with a tentative D call TRBD1 (6 bases). The germline V gene encodes CDR1 KGHSH and CDR2 LQKENI. This CDR3 region has 17 residues. Trimming pared 2 bases from V and 4 bases from J, leaving 20 bases between. This CDR3 reads CASSPVGQTGFFYGYTF. The CDR3, as DNA: TGTGCCAGCTCACCAGTTGGACAGACCGGTTTCTTCTATGGCTACACCTTC.

This clone came up once. V and J are TRBV7-2 and TRBJ2-2, with 8 bases aligning to TRBD1. The V gene end was trimmed by 1 base and the J gene end by 5 bases; junction bases not matched to a gene: 9. The CDR3 consists of 17 residues. Germline CDR1 and CDR2: SGHTA and FQGNSA. In DNA form, the CDR3 reads TGTGCCAGCAGCTTAGTGCGACAGGGGTCGGGGACCGGGGAGCTGTTTTTT. As protein: CASSLVRQGSGTGELFF.

V and J are TRBV11-2 and TRBJ1-2; TRBD1 aligns across 8 bases. Looked up from germline, CDR1 is SGHAT and CDR2 is FQNNGV. The CDR3 has 15 residues. The J segment lost 4 bases and the V segment lost 4 bases, leaving 8 bases of the junction unmatched. This CDR3 reads CASSSSDRGGYGYTF. Here the CDR3 DNA reads TGTGCCAGCAGCTCCTCCGACAGGGGCGGCTATGGCTACACCTTC.

The chain uses TRBV28 and TRBJ1-1; no clear D. The CDR3 is 12 residues long. Germline V CDR1 and CDR2: MDHEN, SYDVKM. The V gene lost 5 bases and the J gene lost 6 bases, with 10 bases spanning the gap. CDR3 in amino acids: CASSKRVAEAFF. The CDR3 region has the DNA TGTGCCAGCAGTAAGAGAGTAGCTGAAGCTTTCTTT.

The chain joins TRBV7-9 to TRBJ1-6; TRBD1 agrees at 11 bases. CDR3 size: 16 residues. Trimming removed 5 bases from V and 9 bases from J; junction bases left unmatched: 9. From germline, CDR1 is SEHNR and CDR2 FQNEAQ (reference sequence). The CDR3 DNA follows: TGTGCCAGCAGCCGTGGACAGGGGGCGGATGGTTCACCCCTCCACTTT. It encodes CASSRGQGADGSPLHF.

This clone appeared once. The rearrangement uses TRBV30 and TRBJ1-4; 7 bases line up with TRBD1. Unmatched junction bases numbered 7, after V lost 3 bases and J lost 3 bases. The CDR3 extends over 15 amino acids. Germline CDR1 and CDR2: GTSNPN and SVGIG (reference sequence). CDR3: CAWRQGRPANEKLFF. The CDR3 region has the DNA TGTGCCTGGAGACAGGGGAGGCCAGCTAATGAAAAACTGTTTTTT.

The V gene is TRBV29-1, the J gene TRBJ1-1, with D uncertain. The CDR3 contains 12 residues. The V and J ends lost 4 bases and 7 bases respectively, with 13 bases between them. The germline gives CDR1 SQVTM, CDR2 ANQGSEA. CDR3 sequence reads: CSVGSTANEAFF. The CDR3 DNA follows: TGCAGCGTTGGAAGTACAGCTAATGAAGCTTTCTTT. Drawing the rest from reference TRBV29-1 and TRBJ1-1, the complete variable domain is SAVISQKPSRDICQRGTSLTIQCQVDSQVTMMFWYRQQPGQSLTLIATANQGSEATYESGFVIDKFPISRPNLTFSTLTVSNMSPEDSSIYLCSVGSTANEAFFGQGTRLTVV.

This chain uses TRBV7-2 with TRBJ2-3; D gene ambiguous. Germline V gene lookup returns CDR1 SGHTA and CDR2 FQGNSA. CDR3 length: 13 amino acids. Trimming stripped 5 bases from V and 1 base from J, with 7 bases between. In nucleotides, the CDR3 is TGTGCCAGCAGCGAAAGGGGCACAGATACGCAGTATTTT. Protein sequence: CASSERGTDTQYF.

In this sample, this clone turned up a few times. Here the CDR3 reads CASSQLWTEGTGYTF. The CDR3 DNA is TGCGCCAGCAGCCAACTTTGGACAGAAGGAACTGGCTACACCTTC. V and J are TRBV4-1 and TRBJ1-2; D possibly corresponds to TRBD1 (6 bases). In germline, CDR1 is MGHRA, CDR2 YSYEKL. V was shortened by 2 bases and J by 7 bases, with 17 bases between the two germline ends. This CDR3 contains 15 residues.

The rearrangement joins TRBV7-9 to TRBJ1-4; a weak D match, TRBD1 (6 bases). Per germline, CDR1 SEHNR and CDR2 FQNEAQ (reference sequence). CDR3 length: 16 amino acids. Trimming stripped 1 base from V and 4 bases from J, with 13 bases between. The DNA for the CDR3 is TGTGCCAGCAGCTTAGACCGACAGGCCTATAATGAAAAACTGTTTTTT. This gives the protein CASSLDRQAYNEKLFF.

V gene TRBV7-9 combines with J gene TRBJ1-1, with D maybe TRBD1 (6 bases). This CDR3 has 14 amino acids. Germline values: CDR1 SEHNR, CDR2 FQNEAQ (reference sequence). The ends were cut back, 0 bases at V and 6 bases at J, with 11 bases in the middle. The CDR3 here is CASSLAGGQPEAFF. The CDR3 nucleotides are TGTGCCAGCAGCTTAGCGGGAGGACAGCCTGAAGCTTTCTTT.

This chain joins TRBV14 and TRBJ2-1, with TRBD2 identical over 7 bases. CDR3 length equals 15 residues. V gave up 0 bases and J gave up 12 bases; unmatched junction bases: 11. CDR1 and CDR2 (germline): SGHDN, FVKESK. The CDR3 spells CASSQEGGRGKRQFF. CDR3 in DNA: TGTGCCAGCAGCCAAGAAGGCGGGAGAGGTAAACGGCAGTTCTTC.

The CDR3 region is CASSIGTFNTGELFF. The DNA of the CDR3 is TGTGCCAGCAGCATCGGGACTTTTAACACCGGGGAGCTGTTTTTT. V is TRBV7-2 and J is TRBJ2-2, with TRBD2 as a possible D gene (6 bases). The CDR3 has 15 residues. Germline V CDR1 and CDR2: SGHTA, FQGNSA. V was clipped by 5 bases and J by 2 bases, with 12 bases between them.

CDR3 in DNA: TGCGCCAGCAGCCAATCGGAGGGGGCAGCAGCTTTCTTT. Amino acids: CASSQSEGAAAFF. This sequence joins TRBV5-1 and TRBJ1-1; 7 bases match TRBD1. Looked up from germline, CDR1 is SGHRS and CDR2 is YFSETQ. The V gene end was trimmed by 4 bases and the J gene end by 10 bases; junction bases not matched to a gene: 10. The CDR3 is 13 residues long.

The V gene is TRBV5-8, the J gene TRBJ2-5, with 7 bases identical to TRBD2. Germline CDR1 reads SGHTS; CDR2 reads YDEGEE. Trimming at V came to 1 base and at J to 3 bases, leaving 3 bases not matched to a gene. The CDR3 totals 14 residues. CDR3 region: CASSLRLAEETQYF. The CDR3 DNA reads as TGTGCCAGCAGCTTGAGGCTAGCGGAAGAGACCCAGTACTTC.